This T cell receptor (beta chain) was sequenced for a study of beta chain features in type 1 diabetes. Findings and limits, study-wide: Researchers cautioned that cDNA sequencing could over-represent cells with high TCR expression.

In the case of this clone: As yet, its antigen is unknown.

The V and J ends lost 4 bases and 0 bases respectively, with 14 bases between them. Germline assignment: CDR1 SGHNT and CDR2 YYREEE (reference sequence). This CDR3 is 17 amino acids long. The study reverse transcribed the entire isolated RNA, so it sequenced expressed TCRB transcripts. Method: immunoSEQ multiplex PCR; TCRdb's copy keeps in-frame clones and lacks some. The repertoire holds about 620,000 clones, with around a sixth as singletons. Source material: naive CD4+ T cells from blood. V is TRBV5-4 and J is TRBJ2-6; weak D call: TRBD2 (5 bases). This clonotype was sampled from a man aged 18-30 years in good health. The CDR3 sequence is CASSTPRGNSGANVLTF. CDR3 sequence (DNA): TGTGCCAGCAGCACGCCCAGAGGGAACTCTGGGGCCAACGTCCTGACTTTC.